Sequencing of this T cell receptor (beta chain) was carried out in a study of tumor and adjacent non-tumor tissue in lung cancer. The template was RNA from unsorted bulk tissue. Donors were chemotherapy-naive, newly diagnosed lung cancer surgical patients in China, August–late 2014. This CDR3 has 16 amino acids. Per the germline V gene, CDR1 is MNHEY and CDR2 is SVGAGI. TCRbeta libraries were built with three rounds of nested PCR, modified from ARM-PCR. TCRdb redid the calling of the multiplex PCR reads with MiXCR, one entry per CDR3 protein. This table has tens of thousands of distinct CDR3 sequences, less than 80% appearing once. As concerns this clonotype: The junction does not match germline at one end; this may be a read error.

The sequenced material came from lung tumor tissue. The receptor was derived from a man aged 55 to 70 with non-small cell lung cancer. This chain uses TRBV6-5 with TRBJ2-6, with a possible D match to TRBD1 (5 bases). The CDR3 sequence is CASRVQTDSGANLLTF. As DNA, the CDR3 is TGTGCCAGCAGGGTACAGACAGACTCTGGGGCCAACCTCCTGACTTTC.